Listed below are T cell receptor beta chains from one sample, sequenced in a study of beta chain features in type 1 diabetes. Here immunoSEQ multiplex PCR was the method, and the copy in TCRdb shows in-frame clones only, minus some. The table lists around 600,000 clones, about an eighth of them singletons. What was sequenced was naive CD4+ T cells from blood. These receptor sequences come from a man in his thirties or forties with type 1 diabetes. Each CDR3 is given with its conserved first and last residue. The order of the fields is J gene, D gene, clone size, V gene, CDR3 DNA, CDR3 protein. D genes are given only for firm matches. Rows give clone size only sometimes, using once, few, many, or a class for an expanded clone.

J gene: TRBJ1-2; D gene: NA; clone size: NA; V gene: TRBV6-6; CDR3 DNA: TGTGCCAGCAGTTCCTCAGGGAATGGCTACACCTTC; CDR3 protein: CASSSSGNGYTF
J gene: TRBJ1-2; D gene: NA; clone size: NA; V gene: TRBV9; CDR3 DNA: TGTGCCAGCAGCGTAGAATGGGCAGGGTTTAACTATGGCTACACCTTC; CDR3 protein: CASSVEWAGFNYGYTF
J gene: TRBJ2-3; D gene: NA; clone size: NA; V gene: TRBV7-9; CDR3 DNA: TGTGCCAGCAGCTTCTCCCGGGACAGCACAGATACGCAGTATTTT; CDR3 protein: CASSFSRDSTDTQYF
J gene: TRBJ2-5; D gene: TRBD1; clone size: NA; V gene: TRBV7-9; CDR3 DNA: TGTGCCAGCAGCTCCCCCACAGGGGCCGGGGAGACCCAGTACTTC; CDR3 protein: CASSSPTGAGETQYF
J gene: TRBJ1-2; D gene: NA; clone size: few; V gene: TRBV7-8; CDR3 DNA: TGTGCCAGCAGCTTATACTATGGCTACACCTTC; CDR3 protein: CASSLYYGYTF
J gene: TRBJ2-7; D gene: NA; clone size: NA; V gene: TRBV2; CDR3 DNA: TGTGCCAGCAGTCCCGTCGGTGCGGGGACCTACGAGCAGTACTTC; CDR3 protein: CASSPVGAGTYEQYF
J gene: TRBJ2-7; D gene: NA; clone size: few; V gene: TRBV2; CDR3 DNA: TGTGCCAGCAGGGGAACCGGGACTCCCTCCTACGAGCAGTACTTC; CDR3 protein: CASRGTGTPSYEQYF
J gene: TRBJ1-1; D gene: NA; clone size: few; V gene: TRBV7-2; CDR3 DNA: TGTGCCAGCAGCGTTCGCCCAGACACTGAAGCTTTCTTT; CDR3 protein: CASSVRPDTEAFF
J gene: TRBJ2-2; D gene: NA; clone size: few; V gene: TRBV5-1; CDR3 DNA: TGCGCCAGCAGCCCGGGACAAATCTTGGGGGAGCTGTTTTTT; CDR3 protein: CASSPGQILGELFF
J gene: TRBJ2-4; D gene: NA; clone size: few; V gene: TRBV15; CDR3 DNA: TGTGCCACCAGCAGAGACCCCTTTGTAGGAGCCATAGCCAAAAACATTCAGTACTTC; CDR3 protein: CATSRDPFVGAIAKNIQYF
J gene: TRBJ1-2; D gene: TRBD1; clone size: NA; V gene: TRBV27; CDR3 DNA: TGTGCCAGCAGTTCCGGACAGGTGGTAGACGGCTACACCTTC; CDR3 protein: CASSSGQVVDGYTF
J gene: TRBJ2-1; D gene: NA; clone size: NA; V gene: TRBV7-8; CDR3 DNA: TGTGCCAGCAGTGGGACTTACAATGAGCAGTTCTTC; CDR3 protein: CASSGTYNEQFF
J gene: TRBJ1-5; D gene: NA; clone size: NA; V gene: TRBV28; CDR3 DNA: TGTGCCAGCACACCCCGGGGGGTCGGCAATCAGCCCCAGCATTTT; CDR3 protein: CASTPRGVGNQPQHF
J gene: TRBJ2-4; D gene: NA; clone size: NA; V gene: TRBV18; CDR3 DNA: TGTGCCAGCTCAGCGGACAGAGACAAAAACATTCAGTACTTC; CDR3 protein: CASSADRDKNIQYF
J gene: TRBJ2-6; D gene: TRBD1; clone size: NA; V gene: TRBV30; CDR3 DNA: TGTGCCTGGAGTAGGAGTAGGGGGCTTACTGGGGCCAACGTCCTGACTTTC; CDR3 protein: CAWSRSRGLTGANVLTF
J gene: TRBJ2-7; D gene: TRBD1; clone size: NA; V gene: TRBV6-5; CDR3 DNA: TGTGCCAGCAGCCGACAGGGAAGCTCCTACGAGCAGTACTTC; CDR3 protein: CASSRQGSSYEQYF
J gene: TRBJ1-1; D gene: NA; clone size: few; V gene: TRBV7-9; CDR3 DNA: TGTGCCAGCAGCTTAGCCACTCAGGGTGGTACTGAAGCTTTCTTT; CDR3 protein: CASSLATQGGTEAFF
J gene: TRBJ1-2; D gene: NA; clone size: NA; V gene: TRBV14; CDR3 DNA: TGTGCCAGCAGCCAATATTATGACCGGGGGTCTGGCTACACCTTC; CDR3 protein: CASSQYYDRGSGYTF
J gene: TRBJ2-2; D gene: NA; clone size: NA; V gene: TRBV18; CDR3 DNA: TGTGCCAGCTCAGTCTCGGACCAGGGTGTGCGCGGGGAGCTGTTTTTT; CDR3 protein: CASSVSDQGVRGELFF
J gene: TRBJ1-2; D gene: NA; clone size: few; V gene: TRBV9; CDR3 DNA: TGTGCCAGCAGCCCTGATTCTAACTATGGCTACACCTTC; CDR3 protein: CASSPDSNYGYTF
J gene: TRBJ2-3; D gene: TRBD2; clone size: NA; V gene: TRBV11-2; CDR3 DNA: TGTGCCAGCAGCTTAGTTCCCCCGCGGGGGGGCACAGATACGCAGTATTTT; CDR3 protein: CASSLVPPRGGTDTQYF
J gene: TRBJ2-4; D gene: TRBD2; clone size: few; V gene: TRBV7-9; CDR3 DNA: TGTGCCAGCAGCGCCAGACTAGCGGGGGAAGGTTATGCAAACATTCAGTACTTC; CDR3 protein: CASSARLAGEGYANIQYF
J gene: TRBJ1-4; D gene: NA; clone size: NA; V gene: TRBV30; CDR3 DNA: TGTGCCTGGAGGGGGTTTGCTAATGAAAAACTGTTTTTT; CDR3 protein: CAWRGFANEKLFF
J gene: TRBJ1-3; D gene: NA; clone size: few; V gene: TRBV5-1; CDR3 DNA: TGCGCCAGCAGCTTGGCCATGGATTCTGGAAACACCATATATTTT; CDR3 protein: CASSLAMDSGNTIYF
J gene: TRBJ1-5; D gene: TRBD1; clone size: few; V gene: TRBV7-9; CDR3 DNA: TGTGCCAGCAGCTTAGGGAAGACAGGGGACAATCAGCCCCAGCATTTT; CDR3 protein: CASSLGKTGDNQPQHF
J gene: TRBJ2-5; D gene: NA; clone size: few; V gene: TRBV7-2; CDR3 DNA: TGTGCCAGCAGCTCACGCTCGGGGCAGACCCAGTACTTC; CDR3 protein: CASSSRSGQTQYF
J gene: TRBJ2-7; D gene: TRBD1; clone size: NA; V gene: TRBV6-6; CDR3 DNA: TGTGCCAGCAGTACCCTAACTCCGGGACAGCGCTACGAGCAGTACTTC; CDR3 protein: CASSTLTPGQRYEQYF
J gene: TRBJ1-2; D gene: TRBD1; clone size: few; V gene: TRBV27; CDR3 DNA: TGTGCCAGCAGTTTAGGACAGGGTGGCGGCTACACCTTC; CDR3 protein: CASSLGQGGGYTF
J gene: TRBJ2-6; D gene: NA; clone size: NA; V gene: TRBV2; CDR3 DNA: TGTGCCAGCAGTGAATCCCGGGTGTCCCCCAACGTCCTGACTTTC; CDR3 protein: CASSESRVSPNVLTF
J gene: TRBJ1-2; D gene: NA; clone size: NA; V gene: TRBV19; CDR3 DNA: TGTGCCAGTGCGCGGGAACAGGCATCCTATGGCTACACCTTC; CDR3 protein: CASAREQASYGYTF
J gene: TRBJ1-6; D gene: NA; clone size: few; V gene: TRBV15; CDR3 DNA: TGTGCCACAGCTAACTACAGGGATAATTCACCCCTCCACTTT; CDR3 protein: CATANYRDNSPLHF
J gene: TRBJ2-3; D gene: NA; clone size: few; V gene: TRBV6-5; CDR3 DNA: TGTGCCAGCAGTTACTCGTTCCGGGTGCGGACAGATACGCAGTATTTT; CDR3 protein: CASSYSFRVRTDTQYF
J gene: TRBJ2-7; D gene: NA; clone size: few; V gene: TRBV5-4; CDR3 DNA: TGTGCCAGCAGCCAGAGGACAGCGGGGTCCTACGAGCAGTACTTC; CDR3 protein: CASSQRTAGSYEQYF
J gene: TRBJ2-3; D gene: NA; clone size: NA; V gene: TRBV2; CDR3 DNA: TGTGCCAGCAGTGTCACCAGGGGCGCTAGCACAGATACGCAGTATTTT; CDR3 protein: CASSVTRGASTDTQYF